The entry below describes one TCR beta chain. The sample belongs to a study of CD8 T cells in ankylosing spondylitis. TCRdb recomputed calls from the 5' RACE reads with MiXCR, one row per CDR3 protein. The repertoire holds 200,000 or so distinct CDR3 sequences, roughly 26% seen once, with around 6.3% in the top ten. This CDR3 spans 14 amino acids. V was pared by 6 bases and J by 6 bases, with 7 bases of the junction left unmatched. Germline CDR1 reads MNHEY; CDR2 reads SMNVEV (reference sequence). This chain uses TRBV27 with TRBJ1-5, with 8 nucleotides matching TRBD1. The sample consisted of blood, either unsorted or a sorted T cell fraction (not recorded which). The TCR was taken from a male donor with ankylosing spondylitis or in good health (not recorded which). The CDR3 DNA reads as TGTGCCAGCAGAAGAGACAGGGGCAGTCAGCCCCAGCATTTT. Its translation is CASRRDRGSQPQHF.